The 26 T cell receptor beta chains presented below share a single source sample, sequenced in a study of cytomegalovirus exposure and HLA in healthy donors. PCR used 60 Vbeta primers and 13 Jbeta primers. Clones were read by immunoSEQ multiplex PCR, and TCRdb kept only the in-frame ones, dropping some. In the table there are 90,000 or so clones, more than 65% of which are singletons. What was sequenced was PBMCs. The receptors stem from a young woman in good health and CMV-seropositive.

In this sample, this clone turned up a few times. The chain carries TRBV7-9 and TRBJ2-3, with 9 bases fitting TRBD2. Germline CDR1 reads SEHNR; CDR2 reads FQNEAQ (reference sequence). V lost 3 bases, J lost 2 bases, and 3 bases stayed unmatched. This CDR3 is 15 amino acids long. CDR3 amino acids: CASSFLAGNTDTQYF. As DNA, the CDR3 is TGTGCCAGCAGCTTTCTAGCGGGAAACACAGATACGCAGTATTTT. Full variable domain (missing parts from reference TRBV7-9 and TRBJ2-3): DTGVSQNPRHKITKRGQNVTFRCDPISEHNRLYWYRQTLGQGPEFLTYFQNEAQLEKSRLLSDRFSAERPKGSFSTLEIQRTEQGDSAMYLCASSFLAGNTDTQYFGPGTRLTVL.

This chain connects TRBV6-1 to TRBJ1-2; D perhaps matches TRBD1 (6 bases). The germline gives CDR1 MNHNS, CDR2 SASEGT. This CDR3 is 13 amino acids long. The V gene lost 4 bases and the J gene lost 2 bases, with 8 bases spanning the gap. CDR3 region: CASSVGTNYGYTF. CDR3 nucleotide sequence: TGTGCCAGCAGTGTCGGGACAAACTATGGCTACACCTTC.

The chain links TRBV29-1 to TRBJ2-1; TRBD2 matches at 10 bases. Germline-derived CDR1 and CDR2 are SQVTM and ANQGSEA. The junction had 17 bases not matched to a gene; V was cut back by 4 bases and J by 11 bases. The CDR3 contains 16 residues. CDR3 residues: CSVVSRGELAGSQQFF. Written as DNA, the CDR3 is TGCAGCGTTGTGTCCCGAGGGGAACTAGCGGGATCCCAGCAGTTCTTC.

This chain joins TRBV27 and TRBJ2-2; 8 nucleotides agree with TRBD1. Germline V gene lookup returns CDR1 MNHEY and CDR2 SMNVEV (reference sequence). V lost 4 bases and J lost 1; bases outside the gene matches: 11. The CDR3 is 18 amino acids. As DNA, the CDR3 is TGTGCCAGCAGTTACGGCTCACCGGGACAGGAGAACACCGGGGAGCTGTTTTTT. It yields the protein CASSYGSPGQENTGELFF.

V and J are TRBV2 and TRBJ2-3; possibly TRBD2 for D (7 bases). Germline lookup yields CDR1 SNHLY and CDR2 FYNNEI. V was shortened by 8 bases and J by 2 bases, with 11 bases between the two germline ends. The CDR3 is made up of 13 amino acids. In DNA, the CDR3 is TGTGCCAGCGGGGGGGCGTACACAGATACGCAGTATTTT. It is translated as CASGGAYTDTQYF.

This chain joins TRBV4-1 and TRBJ1-1, with no clear D. Per germline, CDR1 MGHRA and CDR2 YSYEKL. V gave up 2 bases and J gave up 4 bases, with 11 bases separating them. This CDR3 has 14 residues. Here the CDR3 DNA reads TGCGCCAGCAGCCAAACGGTATCAACCACTGAAGCTTTCTTT. Protein: CASSQTVSTTEAFF.

This sequence joins TRBV5-1 and TRBJ2-5; 7 bases line up with TRBD2. The CDR3 contains 15 residues. Germline V gene data show CDR1 as SGHRS and CDR2 as YFSETQ. The V segment lost 2 bases and the J segment 2 bases; nucleotides outside the gene matches: 6. CDR3 in DNA: TGCGCCAGCAGCTTCCTCGCGGGAGAACAAGAGACCCAGTACTTC. The encoded protein is CASSFLAGEQETQYF. Together with reference TRBV5-1 and TRBJ2-5, the CDR3 gives the full variable domain: KAGVTQTPRYLIKTRGQQVTLSCSPISGHRSVSWYQQTPGQGLQFLFEYFSETQRNKGNFPGRFSGRQFSNSRSEMNVSTLELGDSALYLCASSFLAGEQETQYFGPGTRLLVL.

On this clone: Other DNA sequences in the sample encode the same CDR3. The chain has TRBV4-2 and TRBJ2-6; D is perhaps TRBD2 (5 bases). The CDR3 length is 16 residues. Germline V gene sequence: CDR1 LGHNA, CDR2 YNFKEQ. Trimming left V 0 bases short and J 1 base short, with 7 bases between. This CDR3 is CASSQEGGSGANVLTF. CDR3 DNA: TGTGCCAGCAGCCAAGAAGGAGGTTCTGGGGCCAACGTCCTGACTTTC.

The CDR3 loop reads CASSLAQGLDNEQFF. The CDR3 DNA reads TGTGCCAGCAGTTTGGCACAGGGGCTGGACAATGAGCAGTTCTTC. The V call is TRBV28, the J call TRBJ2-1; 7 nucleotides agree with TRBD1. The CDR3 is made up of 15 amino acids. Trimming at V came to 3 bases and at J to 5 bases, leaving 7 bases not matched to a gene. Germline lookup yields CDR1 MDHEN and CDR2 SYDVKM.

The chain is built from TRBV4-1 and TRBJ1-5, with 11 bases identical to TRBD1. Germline CDR1 MGHRA, CDR2 YSYEKL. The trim removed 3 bases at V and 6 bases at J, leaving 7 bases unmatched. The CDR3 has 16 residues. CDR3 sequence: CASSHRDRGSGQPQHF. The CDR3 DNA follows: TGCGCCAGCAGCCATCGGGACAGGGGGTCAGGTCAGCCCCAGCATTTT.

This chain connects TRBV6-5 to TRBJ1-5; TRBD1 matches at 7 bases. CDR1 is MNHEY and CDR2 is SVGAGI in the germline V gene. The CDR3 has 13 amino acids. V was clipped by 6 bases and J by 1 base; unmatched bases: 0. CDR3 DNA sequence: TGTGCCAGCAGACAGGGGAGCAATCAGCCCCAGCATTTT. Residues: CASRQGSNQPQHF.

This clone was counted a few times. The chain couples TRBV21-1 to TRBJ2-5; TRBD1 is the table's D call and was not checked against the DNA. TRBV21-1 is assigned pseudogene status. CDR3 size: 14 residues. CDR3 residues: CASSKGPGWETQYF. The CDR3 bases are TGTGCCAGCAGCAAGGGCCCAGGGTGGGAGACCCAGTACTTC.

J is TRBJ2-7 and V is TRBV19; perhaps TRBD1 as D (6 bases). Trimming removed 10 bases from V and 0 bases from J, with 16 bases in between. Per the germline V gene, CDR1 is LNHDA and CDR2 is SQIVND (reference sequence). The CDR3 consists of 14 residues. The CDR3 spells CATTQGGSSYEQYF. CDR3 sequence (DNA): TGTGCCACCACACAGGGCGGAAGCTCCTACGAGCAGTACTTC.

The chain uses TRBV27 and TRBJ1-1; D is uncertain. CDR3 size: 15 residues. V lost 4 bases and J lost 0, with 12 bases in between. Per the germline V gene, CDR1 is MNHEY and CDR2 is SMNVEV (reference sequence). In DNA form, the CDR3 reads TGTGCCAGCAGTTCTCTACGATTGATGAACACTGAAGCTTTCTTT. Translation: CASSSLRLMNTEAFF.

This chain links TRBV28 with TRBJ1-3; D remains unclear. Germline CDR1 and CDR2: MDHEN and SYDVKM. Trimming left V 3 bases short and J 0 bases short, with 9 bases between. The CDR3 consists of 15 residues. The CDR3 region is CASSFGGLSGNTIYF. For the CDR3, the DNA is TGTGCCAGCAGTTTCGGAGGGCTCTCTGGAAACACCATATATTTT.

The chain employs TRBV7-2 and TRBJ1-3; unclear D gene. V shed 6 bases and J shed 0 bases, with 6 bases lying between them. Germline values: CDR1 SGHTA, CDR2 FQGNSA. There are 13 residues in the CDR3. The CDR3, as DNA: TGTGCCAGCAGGGCCTCCTCTGGAAACACCATATATTTT. It is translated as CASRASSGNTIYF.

This clone was recorded a few times. At one boundary the junction diverges from the germline segment, which might be a read error. The gene calls are TRBV5-8 and TRBJ1-2, with TRBD1 matching over 9 bases. The CDR3 is made up of 16 amino acids. From germline, CDR1 is SGHTS and CDR2 YDEGEE. The DNA for the CDR3 is TGTGCCAGCAGCTTGGACAGGGGGCGCCATAACTATGTCTACACCTTC. This codes for CASSLDRGRHNYVYTF.

The table lists this clone with a count of one. The chain uses TRBV6-5 and TRBJ1-4; weak D call: TRBD1 (5 bases). Germline V gene lookup returns CDR1 MNHEY and CDR2 SVGAGI. The CDR3 is 14 amino acids. The V end lost 5 bases, the J end lost 6 bases, and 13 bases lay between the germline ends. The CDR3 DNA follows: TGTGCCAGCAGTCCCCGCAGGGCAGATGAAAAACTGTTTTTT. Translated, it gives CASSPRRADEKLFF.

This chain uses TRBV11-3 with TRBJ2-7, with 9 bases identical to TRBD1. The ends lost 7 bases at V and 2 bases at J; junction bases unmatched: 0. CDR3 length: 12 amino acids. Germline values: CDR1 SGHNT, CDR2 YENEEA. This CDR3 is CASNRGPYEQYF. DNA for the CDR3: TGTGCCAGCAACAGGGGGCCCTACGAGCAGTACTTC.

This clone was observed once. The chain couples TRBV9 to TRBJ2-1; D is unresolved. The germline gives CDR1 SGDLS, CDR2 YYNGEE. CDR3 length: 15 amino acids. V lost 0 bases and J 0 bases, leaving 7 bases between the germline ends. The CDR3 nucleotides are TGTGCCAGCAGCGTAGAATGGAGCTCCTACAATGAGCAGTTCTTC. As protein: CASSVEWSSYNEQFF. The entire variable domain, with the rest obtained from reference TRBV9 and TRBJ2-1, is as follows: DSGVTQTPKHLITATGQRVTLRCSPRSGDLSVYWYQQSLDQGLQFLIQYYNGEERAKGNILERFSAQQFPDLHSELNLSSLELGDSALYFCASSVEWSSYNEQFFGPGTRLTVL.

This chain uses TRBV7-6 with TRBJ2-7, with TRBD2 matching over 7 bases. This CDR3 region has 15 residues. Germline V gene sequence: CDR1 SGHVS, CDR2 FNYEAQ. The J segment lost 4 bases and the V segment lost 0 bases, leaving 6 bases of the junction unmatched. The CDR3 nucleotides are TGTGCCAGCAGCTTAGCGGGAGGGCTCATTTACGAGCAGTACTTC. This sequence encodes CASSLAGGLIYEQYF.

The chain has TRBV11-1 and TRBJ2-2; D is ambiguous. The CDR3 extends over 14 amino acids. V was clipped by 1 base and J by 4 bases, with 7 bases between them. Germline V CDR1 and CDR2: SGHAT, FQDESV (reference sequence). This CDR3 is CASSLDSSTGELFF. CDR3 nucleotides: TGTGCCAGCAGCTTAGACAGCAGCACCGGGGAGCTGTTTTTT.

The sample holds one count of this clone. This chain uses TRBV7-8 with TRBJ2-7; D gene uncertain. The CDR3 is made up of 14 amino acids. In germline, CDR1 is SGHVS, CDR2 FQNEAQ. V lost 1 base and J lost 3, with 10 bases in between. The CDR3 coding sequence is TGTGCCAGCAGCTTAGGACACCGGAACTACGAGCAGTACTTC. This sequence encodes CASSLGHRNYEQYF.

The sample holds a few counts of this clone. CDR3: CASSRRLAGPYEQYF. The CDR3 nucleotides read TGTGCCAGCAGTCGCCGGCTAGCGGGGCCCTACGAGCAGTACTTC. The chain employs TRBV6-8 and TRBJ2-7, with 9 bases matching TRBD2. This CDR3 is built from 15 residues. V dropped 5 bases and J dropped 2; count of bases not matched to a gene: 7. Germline lookup yields CDR1 MNHGY and CDR2 SAAAGT.

The chain joins TRBV6-4 to TRBJ2-3; TRBD2 matches 10 bases. Germline V lookup: CDR1 MRHNA, CDR2 SNTAGT. The junction had 7 bases not matched to a gene; V was cut back by 4 bases and J by 3 bases. The CDR3 loop spans 16 amino acids. The CDR3 DNA sequence: TGTGCCAGCAGTGCGAAAGCGGGGGGGCCGACAGATACGCAGTATTTT. Protein product: CASSAKAGGPTDTQYF.

The CDR3 bases are TGTGCCAGCAGTGCCTCCGGGACAGGCGGTCAGCCCCAGCATTTT. Translation gives CASSASGTGGQPQHF. The rearrangement uses TRBV28 and TRBJ1-5; 8 nucleotides line up with TRBD1. The J segment lost 6 bases and the V segment lost 5 bases, leaving 9 bases of the junction unmatched. The CDR3 loop spans 15 amino acids. Per germline, CDR1 MDHEN and CDR2 SYDVKM.